These T cell receptor beta chains were read from a single sample in a study of blood T cell repertoires in COVID-19. The protocol was immunoSEQ multiplex PCR, while the TCRdb copy is restricted to in-frame clones and leaves out a portion. The sample records about 260,000 clones, 65% to 90% being singletons. Sequences were obtained from peripheral blood. Receptor source: a man in his thirties or forties with active or convalescent COVID-19. Each CDR3 is given with its conserved first and last residue. Fields, in order: J gene, V gene, D gene, clone size, CDR3 DNA, CDR3 protein. The D gene is left open where the match is weak. Clone size, where shown, is once, few, many, or a class for clones that have expanded.

TRBJ1-1,TRBV6-5,-,-,TGTGCCAGCAGTTACCGGGGGTCGGGTACTGAAGCTTTCTTT,CASSYRGSGTEAFF
TRBJ1-2,TRBV29-1,-,-,TGCAGCGTTGAAGTGGCGGCAGCTATCTTC,CSVEVAAAIF
TRBJ2-1,TRBV4-2,-,-,TGTGCCAGCAGCCAAGATTTCCCAGCGGCGTACAATGAGCAGTTCTTC,CASSQDFPAAYNEQFF
TRBJ2-2,TRBV9,-,-,TGTGCCAGCAGCGCTGGCCCCGCCGGGGAGCTGTTTTTT,CASSAGPAGELFF
TRBJ1-5,TRBV4-2,-,-,TGTGCCAGCAGCCAAGTACAGGGCTCCAATCAGCCCCAGCATTTT,CASSQVQGSNQPQHF
TRBJ2-1,TRBV5-4,TRBD1,-,TGTGCCAGCAGCCCCGGAGGGACAGGGGGCGTGAGACCCTACAATGAGCAGTTCTTC,CASSPGGTGGVRPYNEQFF
TRBJ1-2,TRBV7-2,TRBD1,-,TGTGCCAGCAGCTCAAACCGAGGCCCCCGGGACAGGAATAACTATGGCTACACCTTC,CASSSNRGPRDRNNYGYTF
TRBJ1-1,TRBV10-3,TRBD1,-,TGTGCCATCAGTGAGTCGACAGGGCTTGCGTTCTTT,CAISESTGLAFF
TRBJ1-4,TRBV7-9,TRBD1,-,TGTGCCAGCAGCTTAGTGGACAGGACAACTAATGAAAAACTGTTTTTT,CASSLVDRTTNEKLFF
TRBJ1-2,TRBV7-2,TRBD1,once,TGTGCCAGCAGCTTAGGGGAGCCGGGACAGGGCCCCTATGGCTACACCTTC,CASSLGEPGQGPYGYTF
TRBJ2-7,TRBV7-9,-,-,TGTGCCAGCAGCTTAGAGGCGGTCAAGCAGTACTTC,CASSLEAVKQYF
TRBJ2-3,TRBV9,-,-,TGTGCCAGCAGCGTAGAGGAGGGGACGCCCCAGTATTTT,CASSVEEGTPQYF
TRBJ2-6,TRBV7-6,TRBD2,-,TGTGCCAGCAGCTTAGCGGCTAGCGGGGGACTATCTGGGGCCAACGTCCTGACTTTC,CASSLAASGGLSGANVLTF
TRBJ1-1,TRBV6-5,-,-,TGTGCCAGCAGACCCGGACAGCTGAACACTGAAGCTTTCTTT,CASRPGQLNTEAFF
TRBJ2-1,TRBV9,-,once,TGTGCCAGCAGCACTTCGGCGGGTAAAAATGAGCAGTTCTTC,CASSTSAGKNEQFF
TRBJ1-4,TRBV4-3,-,-,TGCGCCAGCAGCCAAGATTGGGCAGGGTCTGGGCAAAAACTGTTTTTT,CASSQDWAGSGQKLFF
TRBJ2-7,TRBV4-1,-,once,TGCGCCAGCAGCCACTACGGCGGGACAGCGTACGAGCAGTACTTC,CASSHYGGTAYEQYF
TRBJ2-3,TRBV6-5,TRBD1,-,TGTGCCAGCAGTATGGACAGGGAAACAGATACGCAGTATTTT,CASSMDRETDTQYF
TRBJ1-1,TRBV15,-,-,TGTGCCACCAGCAGAGATAGGGTGTCGGGAGAAGCTTTCTTT,CATSRDRVSGEAFF
TRBJ1-6,TRBV5-6,-,-,TGTGCCAGCAGCCCGAGTACAGACAATGTTAATTCACCCCTCCACTTT,CASSPSTDNVNSPLHF
TRBJ2-2,TRBV5-1,-,-,TGCGCCAGCAGCTTGGCGGCAGGCACCACCGGGGAGCTGTTTTTT,CASSLAAGTTGELFF
TRBJ2-7,TRBV5-1,TRBD1,-,TGCGCCAGCAGCTCGACCGGGACAGGGCCCTACGAGCAGTACTTC,CASSSTGTGPYEQYF
TRBJ2-1,TRBV7-2,-,-,TGTGCCAGCAGCTTAGGAACAGGATCCTACAATGAGCAGTTCTTC,CASSLGTGSYNEQFF
TRBJ1-2,TRBV2,-,-,TGTGCCAGCACCACGGGGAGAGGGCCTTCTACCGGCTACACCTTC,CASTTGRGPSTGYTF
TRBJ1-2,TRBV3-1/TRBV3-2,-,-,TGTGCCAGCAGCAAAACCGGGACAAGACGACAACCCTATGGCTACACCTTC,CASSKTGTRRQPYGYTF
TRBJ2-1,TRBV3-1/TRBV3-2,TRBD2,once,TGTGCCAGCAGCCAAGGTAGCGGGGGGTTCAATGAGCAGTTCTTC,CASSQGSGGFNEQFF
TRBJ1-1,TRBV6-1,-,-,TGTGCCAGCAGTGAAGTGGTGGGACTCCGAATCTACACTGAAGCTTTCTTT,CASSEVVGLRIYTEAFF
TRBJ2-6,TRBV4-2,-,-,TGTGCCAGCAGCCACCTACCCGGGGCCAACGTCCTGACTTTC,CASSHLPGANVLTF
TRBJ1-2,TRBV19,TRBD1,-,TGTGCCAGTAGTCTTACAGGGGAGGCAAACTATGGCTACACCTTC,CASSLTGEANYGYTF
TRBJ2-7,TRBV2,TRBD1,-,TGTGCCACCGGATCCTTAGGGACAGGAGCCTACGAGCAGTACTTC,CATGSLGTGAYEQYF
TRBJ2-2,TRBV18,TRBD1,-,TGTGCAACACCAGGGGACAGACTCACCGGGGAGCTGTTTTTT,CATPGDRLTGELFF
TRBJ1-3,TRBV2,-,-,TGTGCCAGCAGTGAAACGAGACAGGGAAACACCATATATTTT,CASSETRQGNTIYF
TRBJ1-6,TRBV30,TRBD1,-,TGTGCCTGGAAACCGGGACAGAACAATTCACCCCTCCACTTT,CAWKPGQNNSPLHF
TRBJ1-1,TRBV12-5,-,few,TGTGCTAGTGGTTTACAGGGAAACACTGAAGCTTTCTTT,CASGLQGNTEAFF
TRBJ1-1,TRBV15,-,-,TGTGCCACCAGCAGAGCAAGGGGGAACACTGAAGCTTTCTTT,CATSRARGNTEAFF
TRBJ2-2,TRBV20-1,-,-,TGCAGTGCTAGTCCCGGGGGGCTTACCGGGGAGCTGTTTTTT,CSASPGGLTGELFF
TRBJ1-5,TRBV4-1,-,few,TGCGCCAGCAGCCAAGCTAGACAGAGTGATCAGCCCCAGCATTTT,CASSQARQSDQPQHF
TRBJ2-7,TRBV6-1,TRBD1,-,TGTGCCAGCAGTGGACCGCTACAGGGGGTCTCCTACGAGCAGTACTTC,CASSGPLQGVSYEQYF
TRBJ2-5,TRBV7-8,-,-,TGTGCCAGCAGCTTAGTTTCACGAGGGCAAGAGACCCAGTACTTC,CASSLVSRGQETQYF
TRBJ2-2,TRBV9,-,-,TGTGCCAGCAGCGTAGAGCTCACCGGGGAGCTGTTTTTT,CASSVELTGELFF
TRBJ2-2,TRBV5-5,TRBD2,-,TGTGCCAGCAGCTTCGGCGGGGGGACGAACACCGGGGAGCTGTTTTTT,CASSFGGGTNTGELFF
TRBJ2-5,TRBV4-2,-,once,TGTGCCAGCAGCCAAAGGGAGCCGGAGACCCAGTACTTC,CASSQREPETQYF
TRBJ1-2,TRBV6-2/TRBV6-3,TRBD1,-,TGTGCCAGCAGTAGGGGACAGGCAAACTATGGCTACACCTTC,CASSRGQANYGYTF
TRBJ2-3,TRBV2,-,once,TGTGCCAGCAGTGAATTACGGGGGAGCACAGATACGCAGTATTTT,CASSELRGSTDTQYF
TRBJ1-6,TRBV7-3,-,-,TGTGCCAGCAGCCTAAACCCGAGCGGCTACTCACCCCTCCACTTT,CASSLNPSGYSPLHF
TRBJ2-3,TRBV7-3,-,-,TGTGCCAGCAGCCTTTACAGGGCGAATACGCAGTATTTT,CASSLYRANTQYF
TRBJ1-1,TRBV29-1,-,-,TGCAGCGTTATTGATCAGATGAACACTGAAGCTTTCTTT,CSVIDQMNTEAFF
TRBJ2-7,TRBV19,-,few,TGTGCCAGCAAAGGCAGGGGAAAATCCGAGCAGTACTTC,CASKGRGKSEQYF
TRBJ2-2,TRBV3-1/TRBV3-2,-,-,TGTGCCAGCAGCCAACAACCCGGAGTGTTGGAGACCGGGGAGCTGTTTTTT,CASSQQPGVLETGELFF
TRBJ1-1,TRBV14,TRBD1,-,TGTGCCAGCAGCCCACTTACAGGGGTGAACACTGAAGCTTTCTTT,CASSPLTGVNTEAFF
TRBJ2-5,TRBV6-1,-,once,TGTGCCAGCAGTGAAGCGCGCAGGGCAGAGACCCAGTACTTC,CASSEARRAETQYF
TRBJ2-3,TRBV6-5,TRBD2,-,TGTGCCAGCAGACCCGGGACTAGCGGCACAGATACGCAGTATTTT,CASRPGTSGTDTQYF
TRBJ1-6,TRBV7-2,-,-,TGTGCCAGCAGCTTATCAGGGTTCAATTCACCCCTCCACTTT,CASSLSGFNSPLHF
TRBJ2-1,TRBV7-9,TRBD2,few,TGTGCCAGCAGCTTAGGGCTAGCGGGGGGTGGCAATGAGCAGTTCTTC,CASSLGLAGGGNEQFF
TRBJ2-7,TRBV13,TRBD2,-,TGTGCCAGCGGATCCGACCGGGACTACCTGTACGAGCAGTACTTC,CASGSDRDYLYEQYF